This record looks at one T cell receptor (beta chain) sequence and its context. Its target is not known. One junction end does not reproduce the germline sequence, and a read error may be involved. The sample comes from a study of cytomegalovirus exposure and HLA in healthy donors. Study-wide results and limits: Testing in vitro showed three CMV-associated chains specific for CMV antigens.

Primers included in the PCR were 60 Vbeta and 13 Jbeta primers. Some clones are missing from TCRdb's copy, which holds only in-frame ones; the method was immunoSEQ multiplex PCR. The sample carries more than 150,000 clones, around 83% recorded once. The TCR originated in a man between 45 and 60 years old in good health and CMV-seronegative. The sample taken for sequencing was PBMCs.

The CDR3 sequence: CASSHQELDFNF. DNA for the CDR3: TGTGCCAGCAGCCACCAAGAGTTAGATTTCAACTTC. The chain uses TRBV4-2 and TRBJ2-5; D not resolved. Germline CDR1 reads LGHNA; CDR2 reads YNFKEQ. This CDR3 is 12 amino acids long.